This T cell receptor beta chain is from a study of blood T cell repertoires in COVID-19. Under the authors' procedure: Estimated nucleated cell counts came from reference gene primer amplification. Clones were read by immunoSEQ multiplex PCR, and TCRdb kept only the in-frame ones, dropping some. D and trimming come from the DNA, and the V and J calls and clone size come from that table. The profile shows tens of thousands of clones, approximately 80% of them singletons. CDR1 and CDR2 (germline): ENHRY, SYGVKD. V gave up 5 bases and J gave up 1 base, with 11 bases separating them. CDR3 length: 14 amino acids. Followed over time, Seattle patients had been enrolled while infection was active.

The sequencing input was peripheral blood. The chain recombines TRBV10-3 with TRBJ1-1, with D perhaps TRBD1 (6 bases). The TCR originated in a man in his sixties or seventies with COVID-19, enrolled during active disease. CDR3 DNA sequence: TGTGCCATCAGTATTGGACAGAAGAACACTGAAGCTTTCTTT. Residues: CAISIGQKNTEAFF.